What follows are 7 T cell receptor beta chains derived from one specimen sequenced in a study of long-term antiretroviral therapy in people with HIV. It was version v3.0 of the immunoSEQ assay that was run at survey level. Some clones are missing from TCRdb's copy, which holds only in-frame ones; the method was immunoSEQ multiplex PCR. Here the sample spans about 16,000 clones, 88% being singletons. Sequencing used unsorted PBMCs, obtained 0.7 years before starting antiretroviral therapy. These receptors originate from a man aged 50-59 years with HIV.

This clone has just a few counts. The chain employs TRBV4-1 and TRBJ2-2; TRBD2 matches at 10 bases. Germline V gene data show CDR1 as MGHRA and CDR2 as YSYEKL. The CDR3 covers 17 residues. The V and J ends lost 4 bases and 5 bases, in that order; junction bases with no gene match: 10. The CDR3 DNA follows: TGCGCCAGCAGCCCCGAGGCCAGCGGGAGGGTGACCGGGGAGCTGTTTTTT. Its protein is CASSPEASGRVTGELFF.

The rearrangement links TRBV5-4 to TRBJ2-7; 7 bases are a match to TRBD1. This CDR3 spans 17 amino acids. V dropped 5 bases and J dropped 3; count of bases not matched to a gene: 17. Germline values: CDR1 SGHNT, CDR2 YYREEE (reference sequence). The CDR3 reads CASRPGPRYGTVYEQYF. As DNA, the CDR3 is TGTGCCAGCAGACCTGGCCCTCGATACGGGACAGTCTACGAGCAGTACTTC.

This chain connects TRBV15 to TRBJ2-1; D may be TRBD1 (6 bases). The V and J ends lost 5 bases and 5 bases respectively, with 10 bases between them. The germline CDR1 and CDR2 sequences are LNHNV and YYDKDF (reference sequence). The CDR3 runs 13 residues. In nucleotides, the CDR3 is TGTGCCACCAGCCGAACAGGGAACAATGAGCAGTTCTTC. This gives the protein CATSRTGNNEQFF.

This clone has only one observation. V gene TRBV28 combines with J gene TRBJ1-4, with 9 bases that match TRBD1. The V and J ends lost 6 bases and 6 bases, in that order; junction bases with no gene match: 5. Germline CDR1 and CDR2: MDHEN and SYDVKM. CDR3 length: 14 amino acids. CDR3 region: CASSSQGADEKLFF. CDR3 DNA: TGTGCCAGCAGCTCACAGGGGGCGGATGAAAAACTGTTTTTT. The full variable domain, rest sourced from reference TRBV28 and TRBJ1-4, is DVKVTQSSRYLVKRTGEKVFLECVQDMDHENMFWYRQDPGLGLRLIYFSYDVKMKEKGDIPEGYSVSREKKERFSLILESASTNQTSMYLCASSSQGADEKLFFGSGTQLSVL.

The V and J genes are TRBV5-8 and TRBJ1-4; D is unresolved. The germline V gene encodes CDR1 SGHTS and CDR2 YDEGEE. The CDR3 has 14 residues. With 4 bases removed from V and 5 bases from J, the gap between germline ends came to 12 bases. As DNA, the CDR3 is TGTGCCAGCAGCCCTCGGGTCTTAAATGAAAAACTGTTTTTT. The encoded protein is CASSPRVLNEKLFF.

This clone came up once. The chain links TRBV21-1 to TRBJ1-4; no check of the table's D call, TRBD1, against the DNA was made. TRBV21-1 corresponds to a pseudogene. The CDR3 covers 15 residues. CDR3 nucleotide sequence: TGTGCCAGCAGCCCACAAAAAAGGGGAAATGAAAAACTGTTTTTT. This codes for CASSPQKRGNEKLFF.

The rearrangement uses TRBV7-9 and TRBJ1-1, with 7 bases fitting TRBD1. V lost 3 bases, J lost 8 bases, and 6 bases stayed unmatched. Germline V gene lookup returns CDR1 SEHNR and CDR2 FQNEAQ (reference sequence). This CDR3 contains 13 residues. CDR3 protein: CASSFDRVPEAFF. CDR3 sequence (DNA): TGTGCCAGCAGCTTCGACAGGGTACCCGAAGCTTTCTTT.